Listed here are 4 T cell receptor beta chains from one sample, sequenced in a study of PD-L1 blockade in urothelial cancer. Described time point: peripheral blood 6 weeks after treatment start. Here immunoSEQ multiplex PCR was the method, and the copy in TCRdb shows in-frame clones only, minus some. The sample has under 60,000 clones; 70% to 90% are singletons. The sequencing used PBMCs, collected around atezolizumab (anti-PD-L1) treatment. These TCRs come from a man aged 60 to 75 with urothelial cancer.

This chain joins TRBV11-2 and TRBJ1-4; D gene ambiguous. From germline, CDR1 is SGHAT and CDR2 FQNNGV. The V and J ends lost 2 bases and 10 bases respectively, with 8 bases between them. The CDR3 has 12 residues. The chain's CDR3 is CASSLLGRKLFF. The CDR3 bases are TGTGCCAGCAGCTTACTAGGGAGAAAACTGTTTTTT.

The V call is TRBV16, the J call TRBJ1-1, with TRBD1 identical over 7 bases. The ends lost 4 bases at V and 5 bases at J; junction bases unmatched: 7. The CDR3 sequence is 14 residues long. The V gene's germline CDR1 is KGHSY and CDR2 FQNENV. CDR3 sequence: CASSPASRGTEAFF. CDR3 sequence (DNA): TGTGCCAGCAGCCCCGCTAGCAGGGGGACTGAAGCTTTCTTT.

V usage is TRBV28 and J usage is TRBJ2-1; perhaps TRBD1 as D (5 bases). V lost 5 bases and J 5 bases, leaving 7 bases between the germline ends. From germline, CDR1 is MDHEN and CDR2 SYDVKM. The CDR3 has 12 residues. CDR3 DNA: TGTGCCAGCAGTGTAGGGGACAATGAGCAGTTCTTC. Protein sequence: CASSVGDNEQFF. The full variable domain, completed using reference TRBV28 and TRBJ2-1, is DVKVTQSSRYLVKRTGEKVFLECVQDMDHENMFWYRQDPGLGLRLIYFSYDVKMKEKGDIPEGYSVSREKKERFSLILESASTNQTSMYLCASSVGDNEQFFGPGTRLTVL.

The rearrangement joins TRBV19 to TRBJ2-5; 8 nucleotides align to TRBD1. Germline CDR1 is LNHDA and CDR2 is SQIVND (reference sequence). The V segment lost 4 bases and the J segment 5 bases; nucleotides outside the gene matches: 6. This CDR3 spans 14 amino acids. CDR3 sequence: CASSTGQGRETQYF. In nucleotides, the CDR3 is TGTGCCAGTAGTACCGGACAGGGCAGGGAGACCCAGTACTTC. Full variable domain (missing parts from reference TRBV19 and TRBJ2-5): DGGITQSPKYLFRKEGQNVTLSCEQNLNHDAMYWYRQDPGQGLRLIYYSQIVNDFQKGDIAEGYSVSREKKESFPLTVTSAQKNPTAFYLCASSTGQGRETQYFGPGTRLLVL.